This T cell receptor beta chain was obtained from a study of blood T cell repertoires in COVID-19. Source study methods: Amplification from reference gene primers served as the basis for estimated nucleated cell counts. The repertoire was sequenced with immunoSEQ multiplex PCR; TCRdb's copy has only in-frame clones and lacks some. From that table come the V and J calls and clone size; the DNA was used to work out D and trimming. The table shows around 230,000 clones, with about four fifths occurring only once. V shed 8 bases and J 5 bases; nucleotides not matched to a gene: 11. The CDR3 runs 14 residues. From germline, CDR1 is MNHEY and CDR2 SVGAGI.

Sequencing input: peripheral blood. The origin of this receptor is a woman between 40 and 55 years old with active or convalescent COVID-19. The chain couples TRBV6-5 to TRBJ2-5; TRBD1 matches at 7 bases. The CDR3: CASAHRGTGETQYF. CDR3 bases: TGTGCCAGCGCCCACAGGGGCACGGGGGAGACCCAGTACTTC.